This TCR beta chain comes out of a study of identical twins. This clonotype turned up a few times. What it recognizes is unknown. Broader study findings: Zero-insertion results could be subject to partial confounding by invariant MAIT and iNKT cells.

TCRdb re-derived calls from the 5' RACE reads in MiXCR, one entry per CDR3 protein. The profile shows 500,000 or so distinct CDR3 sequences, 12% to 15% of them singletons. CDR1 is DFQATT and CDR2 is SNEGSKA in the germline V gene (reference sequence). With 1 base removed from V and 2 bases from J, the gap between germline ends came to 9 bases. The CDR3 sequence is 13 residues long. These data were likewise used in another study, on yellow fever vaccine responses in identical twins.

Sequencing input: CD4+ T cells sorted from blood. This receptor was taken from a woman between 18 and 29 years old in good health. V and J are TRBV20-1 and TRBJ2-7; TRBD1 might be the D (6 bases). The CDR3, as DNA: TGCAGTGCTAGAGTCGCAGGGGCCTACGAGCAGTACTTC. Amino acid sequence: CSARVAGAYEQYF.